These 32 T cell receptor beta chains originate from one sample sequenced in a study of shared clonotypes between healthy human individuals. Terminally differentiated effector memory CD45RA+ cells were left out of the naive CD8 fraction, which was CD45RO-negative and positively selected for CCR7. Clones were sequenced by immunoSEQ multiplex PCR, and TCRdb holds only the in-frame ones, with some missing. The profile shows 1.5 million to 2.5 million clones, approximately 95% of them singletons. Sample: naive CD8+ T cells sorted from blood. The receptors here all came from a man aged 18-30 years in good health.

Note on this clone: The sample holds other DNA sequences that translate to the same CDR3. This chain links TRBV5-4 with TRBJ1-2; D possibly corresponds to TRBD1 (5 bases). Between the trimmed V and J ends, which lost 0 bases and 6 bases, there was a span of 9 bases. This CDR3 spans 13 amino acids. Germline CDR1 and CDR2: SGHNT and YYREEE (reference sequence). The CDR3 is CASSLGRVDGYTF. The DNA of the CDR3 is TGTGCCAGCAGCTTGGGCAGGGTGGATGGCTACACCTTC.

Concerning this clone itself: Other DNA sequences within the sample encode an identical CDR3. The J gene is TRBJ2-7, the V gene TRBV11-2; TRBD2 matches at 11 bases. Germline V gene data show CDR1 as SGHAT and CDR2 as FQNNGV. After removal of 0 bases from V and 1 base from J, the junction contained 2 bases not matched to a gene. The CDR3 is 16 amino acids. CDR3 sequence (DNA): TGTGCCAGCAGCTTAGAGGCTAGCGGGGGGTCCTACGAGCAGTACTTC. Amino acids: CASSLEASGGSYEQYF.

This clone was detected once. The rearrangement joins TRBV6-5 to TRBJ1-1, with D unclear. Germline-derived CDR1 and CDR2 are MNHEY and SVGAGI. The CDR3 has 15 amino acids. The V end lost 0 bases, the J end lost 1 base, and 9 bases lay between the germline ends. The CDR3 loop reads CASSYSSTANTEAFF. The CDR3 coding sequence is TGTGCCAGCAGTTACTCGAGTACAGCGAACACTGAAGCTTTCTTT.

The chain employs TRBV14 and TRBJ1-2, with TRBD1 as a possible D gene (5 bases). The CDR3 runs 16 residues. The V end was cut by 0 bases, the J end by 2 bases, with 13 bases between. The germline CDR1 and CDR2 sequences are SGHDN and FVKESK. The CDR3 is CASSQEFQGENYGYTF. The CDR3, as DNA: TGTGCCAGCAGCCAAGAGTTTCAGGGAGAAAACTATGGCTACACCTTC.

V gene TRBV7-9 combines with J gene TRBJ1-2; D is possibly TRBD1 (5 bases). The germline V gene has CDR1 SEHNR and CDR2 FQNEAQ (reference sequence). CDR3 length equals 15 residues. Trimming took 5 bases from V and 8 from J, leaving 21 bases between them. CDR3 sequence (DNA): TGTGCCAGCAGCCCTTCTCGGGGGGAACCGGGAGGCTACACCTTC. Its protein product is CASSPSRGEPGGYTF. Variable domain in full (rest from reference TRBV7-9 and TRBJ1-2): DTGVSQNPRHKITKRGQNVTFRCDPISEHNRLYWYRQTLGQGPEFLTYFQNEAQLEKSRLLSDRFSAERPKGSFSTLEIQRTEQGDSAMYLCASSPSRGEPGGYTFGSGTRLTVV.

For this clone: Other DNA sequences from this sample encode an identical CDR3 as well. In DNA, the CDR3 is TGTGCCAGCAGCTTAGGTGGGCCAAACACTGAAGCTTTCTTT. It encodes CASSLGGPNTEAFF. The V gene is TRBV7-8, the J gene TRBJ1-1, with D uncertain. Germline V gene lookup returns CDR1 SGHVS and CDR2 FQNEAQ. Deletions cut 1 base from V and 2 bases from J, with 8 bases between. CDR3 length equals 14 residues. The full variable domain, with the rest looked up from reference TRBV7-8 and TRBJ1-1, is GAGVSQSPRYKVAKRGQDVALRCDPISGHVSLFWYQQALGQGPEFLTYFQNEAQLDKSGLPSDRFFAERPEGSVSTLKIQRTQQEDSAVYLCASSLGGPNTEAFFGQGTRLTVV.

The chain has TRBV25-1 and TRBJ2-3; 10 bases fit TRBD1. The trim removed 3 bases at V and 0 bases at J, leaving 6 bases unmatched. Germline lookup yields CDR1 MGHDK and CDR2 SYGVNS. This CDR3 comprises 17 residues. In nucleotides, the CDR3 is TGTGCCAGCAGTGAGACCGGGACAGGGGCCAGCACAGATACGCAGTATTTT. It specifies CASSETGTGASTDTQYF.

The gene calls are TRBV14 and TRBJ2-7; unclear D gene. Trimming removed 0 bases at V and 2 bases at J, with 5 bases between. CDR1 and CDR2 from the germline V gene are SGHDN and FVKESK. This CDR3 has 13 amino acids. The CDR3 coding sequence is TGTGCCAGCAGCCAAGACGGCACCTACGAGCAGTACTTC. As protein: CASSQDGTYEQYF.

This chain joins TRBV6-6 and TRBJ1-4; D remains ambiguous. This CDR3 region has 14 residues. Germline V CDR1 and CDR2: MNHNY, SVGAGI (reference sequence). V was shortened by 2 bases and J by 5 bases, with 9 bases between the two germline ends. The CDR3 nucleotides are TGTGCCAGCAGTTACGGAAGTCTAAATGAAAAACTGTTTTTT. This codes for CASSYGSLNEKLFF.

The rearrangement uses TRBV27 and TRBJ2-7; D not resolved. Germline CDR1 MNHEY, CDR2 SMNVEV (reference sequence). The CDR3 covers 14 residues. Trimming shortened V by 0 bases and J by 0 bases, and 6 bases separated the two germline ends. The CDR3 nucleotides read TGTGCCAGCAGTTTATCGCCTGCCTCCTACGAGCAGTACTTC. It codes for CASSLSPASYEQYF.

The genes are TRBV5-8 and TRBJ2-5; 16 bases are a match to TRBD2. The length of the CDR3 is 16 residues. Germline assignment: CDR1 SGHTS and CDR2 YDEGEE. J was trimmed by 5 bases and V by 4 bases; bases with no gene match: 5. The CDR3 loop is CASSPGLAGGPETQYF. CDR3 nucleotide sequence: TGTGCCAGCAGCCCGGGACTAGCGGGGGGGCCGGAGACCCAGTACTTC.

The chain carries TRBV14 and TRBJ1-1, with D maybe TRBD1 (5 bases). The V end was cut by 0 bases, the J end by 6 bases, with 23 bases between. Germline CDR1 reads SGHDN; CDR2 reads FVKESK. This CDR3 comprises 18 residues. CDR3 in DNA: TGTGCCAGCAGCCAAGATTTCATTCAAGAGGGCAAAGGGGCTGAAGCTTTCTTT. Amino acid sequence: CASSQDFIQEGKGAEAFF.

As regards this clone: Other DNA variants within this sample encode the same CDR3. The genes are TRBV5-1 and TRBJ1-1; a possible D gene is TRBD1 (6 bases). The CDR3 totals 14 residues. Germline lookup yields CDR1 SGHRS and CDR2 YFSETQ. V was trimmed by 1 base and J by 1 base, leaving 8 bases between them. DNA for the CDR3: TGCGCCAGCAGCTTGAAACAGGGGAACACTGAAGCTTTCTTT. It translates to CASSLKQGNTEAFF.

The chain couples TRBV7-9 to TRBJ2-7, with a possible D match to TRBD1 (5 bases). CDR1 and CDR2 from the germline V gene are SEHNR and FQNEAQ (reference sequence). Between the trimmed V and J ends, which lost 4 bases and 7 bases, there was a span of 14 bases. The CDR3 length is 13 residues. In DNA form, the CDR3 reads TGTGCCAGCAGCTCGACAGAGGTGGATGAGCAGTACTTC. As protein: CASSSTEVDEQYF.

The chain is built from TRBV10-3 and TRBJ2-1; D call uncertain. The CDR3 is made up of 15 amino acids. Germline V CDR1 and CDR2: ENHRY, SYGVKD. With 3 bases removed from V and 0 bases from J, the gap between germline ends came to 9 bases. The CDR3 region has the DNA TGTGCCATCAGTGACGCGGCTAGCTCCTACAATGAGCAGTTCTTC. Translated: CAISDAASSYNEQFF.

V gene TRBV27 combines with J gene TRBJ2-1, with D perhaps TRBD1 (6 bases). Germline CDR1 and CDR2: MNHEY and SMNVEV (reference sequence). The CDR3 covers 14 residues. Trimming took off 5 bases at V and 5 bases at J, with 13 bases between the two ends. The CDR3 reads CASSEGGAHNEQFF. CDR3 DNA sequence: TGTGCCAGCAGTGAAGGGGGAGCCCACAATGAGCAGTTCTTC.

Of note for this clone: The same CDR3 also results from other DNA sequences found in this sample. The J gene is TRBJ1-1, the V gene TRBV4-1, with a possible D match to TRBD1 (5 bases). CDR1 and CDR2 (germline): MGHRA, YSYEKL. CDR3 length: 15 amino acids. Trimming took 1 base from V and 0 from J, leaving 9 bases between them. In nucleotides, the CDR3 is TGCGCCAGCAGCCAAGGCGGGGGTATGAACACTGAAGCTTTCTTT. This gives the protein CASSQGGGMNTEAFF.

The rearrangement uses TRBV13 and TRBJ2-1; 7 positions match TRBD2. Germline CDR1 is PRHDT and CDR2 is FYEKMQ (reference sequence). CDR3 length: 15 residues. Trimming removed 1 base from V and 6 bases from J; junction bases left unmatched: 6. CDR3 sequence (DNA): TGTGCCAGCAGCTTAGTGCGGGAGAGTGGCAATGAGCAGTTCTTC. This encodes CASSLVRESGNEQFF.

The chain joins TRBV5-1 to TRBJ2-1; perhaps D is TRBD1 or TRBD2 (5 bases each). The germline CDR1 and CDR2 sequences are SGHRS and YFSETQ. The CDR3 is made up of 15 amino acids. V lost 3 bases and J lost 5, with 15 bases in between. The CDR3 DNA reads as TGCGCCAGCAGCTCCGTCGTGGGGGATAACAATGAGCAGTTCTTC. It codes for CASSSVVGDNNEQFF.

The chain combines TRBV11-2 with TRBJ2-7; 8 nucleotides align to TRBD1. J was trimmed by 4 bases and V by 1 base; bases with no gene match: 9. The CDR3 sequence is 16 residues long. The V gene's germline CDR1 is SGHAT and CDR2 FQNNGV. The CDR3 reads CASSLGPDRVRYEQYF. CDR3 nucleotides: TGTGCCAGCAGCTTAGGTCCGGACAGGGTGCGGTACGAGCAGTACTTC.

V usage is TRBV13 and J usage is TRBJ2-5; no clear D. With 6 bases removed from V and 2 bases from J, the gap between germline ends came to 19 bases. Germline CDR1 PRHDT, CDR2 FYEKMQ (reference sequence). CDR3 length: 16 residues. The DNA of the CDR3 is TGTGCCAGCAGACTCTTCGGATACCAAGTTCAAGAGACCCAGTACTTC. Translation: CASRLFGYQVQETQYF. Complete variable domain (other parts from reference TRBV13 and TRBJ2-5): AAGVIQSPRHLIKEKRETATLKCYPIPRHDTVYWYQQGPGQDPQFLISFYEKMQSDKGSIPDRFSAQQFSDYHSELNMSSLELGDSALYFCASRLFGYQVQETQYFGPGTRLLVL.

CDR3 DNA: TGCGCCAGCAGTGAGAGGGGGGGGGCGAATGAGCAGTTCTTC. It translates to CASSERGGANEQFF. This rearrangement joins TRBV10-2 to TRBJ2-1; possible D gene TRBD2, 7 bases. The CDR3 length is 14 residues. V lost 2 bases, J lost 7 bases, and 12 bases lay in between. The germline V gene has CDR1 WSHSY and CDR2 SAAADI.

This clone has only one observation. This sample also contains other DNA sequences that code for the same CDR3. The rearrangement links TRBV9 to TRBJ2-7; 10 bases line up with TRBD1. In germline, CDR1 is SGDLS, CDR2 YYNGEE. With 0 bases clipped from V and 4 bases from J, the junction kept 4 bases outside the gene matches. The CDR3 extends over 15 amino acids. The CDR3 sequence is CASSVAGQGVYEQYF. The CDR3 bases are TGTGCCAGCAGCGTAGCCGGACAGGGGGTTTACGAGCAGTACTTC.

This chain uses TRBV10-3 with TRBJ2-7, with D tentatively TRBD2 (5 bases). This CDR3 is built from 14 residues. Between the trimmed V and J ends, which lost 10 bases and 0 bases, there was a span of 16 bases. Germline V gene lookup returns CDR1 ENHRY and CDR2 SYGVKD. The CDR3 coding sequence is TGTGCCACCCTGAACCCGGGGAACTCCTACGAGCAGTACTTC. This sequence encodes CATLNPGNSYEQYF.

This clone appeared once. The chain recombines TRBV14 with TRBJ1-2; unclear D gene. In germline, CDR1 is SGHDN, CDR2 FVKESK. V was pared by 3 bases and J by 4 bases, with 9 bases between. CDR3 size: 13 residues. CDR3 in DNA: TGTGCCAGCAGCCATTACGCGGGCTATGGCTACACCTTC. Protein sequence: CASSHYAGYGYTF.

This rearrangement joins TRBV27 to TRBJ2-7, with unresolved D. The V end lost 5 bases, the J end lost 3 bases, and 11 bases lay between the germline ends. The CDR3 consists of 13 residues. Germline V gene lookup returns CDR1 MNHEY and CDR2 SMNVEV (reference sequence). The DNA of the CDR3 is TGTGCCAGCAGTGTTAGAGTTCTCTACGAGCAGTACTTC. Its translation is CASSVRVLYEQYF.

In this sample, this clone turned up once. Here the CDR3 reads CASSYTGSEQYF. CDR3 nucleotide sequence: TGTGCCAGCAGCTATACAGGGTCCGAGCAGTACTTC. The chain recombines TRBV27 with TRBJ2-7; D might be TRBD1 (6 bases). V lost 6 bases and J 6 bases, leaving 12 bases between the germline ends. The germline CDR1 and CDR2 sequences are MNHEY and SMNVEV (reference sequence). This CDR3 spans 12 amino acids.

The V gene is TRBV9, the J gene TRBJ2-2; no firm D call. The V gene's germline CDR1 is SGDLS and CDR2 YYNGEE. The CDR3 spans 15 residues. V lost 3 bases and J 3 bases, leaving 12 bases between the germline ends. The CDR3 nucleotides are TGTGCCAGCAGCGCACTCCGGAGCGACACCGGGGAGCTGTTTTTT. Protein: CASSALRSDTGELFF.

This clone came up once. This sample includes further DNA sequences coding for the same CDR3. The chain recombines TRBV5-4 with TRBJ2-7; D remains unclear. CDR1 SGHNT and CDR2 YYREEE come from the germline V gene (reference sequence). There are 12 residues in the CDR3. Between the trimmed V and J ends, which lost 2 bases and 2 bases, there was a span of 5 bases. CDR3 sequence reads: CASSFGAYEQYF. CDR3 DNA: TGTGCCAGCAGCTTCGGAGCCTACGAGCAGTACTTC. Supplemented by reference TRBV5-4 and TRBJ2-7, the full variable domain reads ETGVTQSPTHLIKTRGQQVTLRCSSQSGHNTVSWYQQALGQGPQFIFQYYREEENGRGNFPPRFSGLQFPNYSSELNVNALELDDSALYLCASSFGAYEQYFGPGTRLTVT.

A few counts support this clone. The DNA of the CDR3 is TGCGCCAGCAGCCTATCGGACAGGGGGGGGTCACCCCTCCACTTT. It specifies CASSLSDRGGSPLHF. The chain combines TRBV4-1 with TRBJ1-6; the match to TRBD1 covers 10 bases. CDR1 is MGHRA and CDR2 is YSYEKL in the germline V gene. The V and J ends lost 4 bases and 10 bases, in that order; junction bases with no gene match: 7. The CDR3 has 15 amino acids.

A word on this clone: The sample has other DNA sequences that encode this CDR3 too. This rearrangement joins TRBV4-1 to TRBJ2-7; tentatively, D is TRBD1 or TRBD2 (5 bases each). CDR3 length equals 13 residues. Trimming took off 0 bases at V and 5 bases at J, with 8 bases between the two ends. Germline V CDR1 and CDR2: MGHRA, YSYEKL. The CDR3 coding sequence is TGCGCCAGCAGCCAAGATCGGGGCCACGAGCAGTACTTC. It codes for CASSQDRGHEQYF.

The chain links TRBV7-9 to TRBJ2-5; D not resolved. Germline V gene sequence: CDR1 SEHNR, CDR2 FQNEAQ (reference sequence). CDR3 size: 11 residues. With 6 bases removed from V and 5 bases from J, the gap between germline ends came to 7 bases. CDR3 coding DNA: TGTGCCAGCAGTCGCGAGGAGACCCAGTACTTC. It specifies CASSREETQYF.